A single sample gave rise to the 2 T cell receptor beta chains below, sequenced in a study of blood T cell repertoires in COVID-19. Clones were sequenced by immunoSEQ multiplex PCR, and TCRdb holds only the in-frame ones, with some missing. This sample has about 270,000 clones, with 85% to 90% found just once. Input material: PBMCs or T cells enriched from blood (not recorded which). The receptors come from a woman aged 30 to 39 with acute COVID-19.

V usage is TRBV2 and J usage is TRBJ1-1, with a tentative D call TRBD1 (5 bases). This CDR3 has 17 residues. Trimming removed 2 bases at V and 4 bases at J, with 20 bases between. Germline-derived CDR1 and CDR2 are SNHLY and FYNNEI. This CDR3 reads CASSEPVKGKVITEAFF. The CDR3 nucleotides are TGTGCCAGCAGTGAACCCGTGAAGGGGAAGGTGATCACTGAAGCTTTCTTT.

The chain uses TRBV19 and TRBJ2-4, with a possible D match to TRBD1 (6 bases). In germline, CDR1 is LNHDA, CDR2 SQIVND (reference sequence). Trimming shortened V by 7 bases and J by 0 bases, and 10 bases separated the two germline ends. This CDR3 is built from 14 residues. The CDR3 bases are TGTGCCAGTAACCTACAGGGAGCCAAAAACATTCAGTACTTC. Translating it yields CASNLQGAKNIQYF.